The 5 T cell receptor beta chains listed next were all sequenced from one sample in a study of monozygotic twins with inflammatory bowel disease. TCRdb reanalyzed the 5' RACE reads, giving one entry per CDR3 protein sequence and no DNA. The table lists approximately 110,000 distinct CDR3 sequences. The source material was blood. The receptors stem from a human donor with ulcerative colitis or Crohn's disease, or a healthy co-twin of an affected twin (not recorded which).

The chain recombines TRBV5-1 with TRBJ2-2. The CDR3 is 13 amino acids. Germline V CDR1 and CDR2: SGHRS, YFSETQ. CDR3 protein: CASSWGSTGELFF.

The chain employs TRBV2 and TRBJ1-5; TCRdb returns TRBD1, unconfirmable since there is no DNA. This CDR3 contains 15 residues. Germline V lookup: CDR1 SNHLY, CDR2 FYNNEI. The CDR3 spells CASSENREEDQPQHF.

The chain employs TRBV5-1 and TRBJ1-4; TCRdb returns TRBD1, unconfirmable since there is no DNA. The CDR3 has 14 amino acids. Germline-derived CDR1 and CDR2 are SGHRS and YFSETQ. The CDR3 reads CASAQTGEDEKLFF. The full variable domain, completed using reference TRBV5-1 and TRBJ1-4, is KAGVTQTPRYLIKTRGQQVTLSCSPISGHRSVSWYQQTPGQGLQFLFEYFSETQRNKGNFPGRFSGRQFSNSRSEMNVSTLELGDSALYLCASAQTGEDEKLFFGSGTQLSVL.

The chain carries TRBV5-1 and TRBJ1-1; the TRBD1 assignment by TCRdb is unverifiable without DNA. The germline CDR1 and CDR2 sequences are SGHRS and YFSETQ. The CDR3 contains 13 residues. CDR3 sequence reads: CASSEPGQGLAFF.

The V call is TRBV20-1, the J call TRBJ2-1. The CDR3 spans 12 residues. Germline CDR1 reads DFQATT; CDR2 reads SNEGSKA (reference sequence). This chain's CDR3 is CSARDQVYEQFF.